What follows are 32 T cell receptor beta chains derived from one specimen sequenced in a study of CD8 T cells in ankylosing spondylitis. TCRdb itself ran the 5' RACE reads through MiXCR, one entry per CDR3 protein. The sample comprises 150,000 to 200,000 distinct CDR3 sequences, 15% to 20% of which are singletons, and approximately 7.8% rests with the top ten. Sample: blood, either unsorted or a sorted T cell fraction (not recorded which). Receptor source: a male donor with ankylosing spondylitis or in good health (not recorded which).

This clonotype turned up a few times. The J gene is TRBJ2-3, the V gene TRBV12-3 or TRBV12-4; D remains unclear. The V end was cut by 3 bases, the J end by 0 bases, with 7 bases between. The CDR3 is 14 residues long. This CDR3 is CASSFPGSTDTQYF. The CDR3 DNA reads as TGTGCCAGCAGTTTCCCCGGAAGCACAGATACGCAGTATTTT.

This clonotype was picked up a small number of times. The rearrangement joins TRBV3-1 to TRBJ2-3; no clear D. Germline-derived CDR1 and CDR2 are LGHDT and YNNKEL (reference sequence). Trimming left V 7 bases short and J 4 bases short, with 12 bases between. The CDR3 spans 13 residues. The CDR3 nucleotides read TGTGCCAGCAACCTTCTGATGTCAGATACGCAGTATTTT. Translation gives CASNLLMSDTQYF.

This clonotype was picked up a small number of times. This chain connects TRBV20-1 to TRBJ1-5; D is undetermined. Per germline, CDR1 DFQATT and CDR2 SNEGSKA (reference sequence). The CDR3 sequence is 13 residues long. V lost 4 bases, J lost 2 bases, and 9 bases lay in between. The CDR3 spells CSAKWARNQPQHF. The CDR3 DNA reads TGCAGTGCTAAGTGGGCCCGCAATCAGCCCCAGCATTTT.

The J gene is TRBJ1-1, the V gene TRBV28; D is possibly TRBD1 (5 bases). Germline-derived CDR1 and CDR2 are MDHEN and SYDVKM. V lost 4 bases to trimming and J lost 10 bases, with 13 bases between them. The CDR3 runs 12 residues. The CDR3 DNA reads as TGTGCCAGCAGTTCCCAGGGTTTTGGAGCTTTCTTT. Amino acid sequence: CASSSQGFGAFF.

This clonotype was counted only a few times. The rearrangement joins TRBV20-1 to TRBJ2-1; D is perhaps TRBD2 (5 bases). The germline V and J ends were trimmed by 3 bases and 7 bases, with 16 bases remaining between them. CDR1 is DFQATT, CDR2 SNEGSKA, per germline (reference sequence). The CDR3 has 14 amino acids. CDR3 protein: CSASMGAGINEQFF. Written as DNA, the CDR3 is TGCAGTGCTAGCATGGGAGCTGGGATTAATGAGCAGTTCTTC.

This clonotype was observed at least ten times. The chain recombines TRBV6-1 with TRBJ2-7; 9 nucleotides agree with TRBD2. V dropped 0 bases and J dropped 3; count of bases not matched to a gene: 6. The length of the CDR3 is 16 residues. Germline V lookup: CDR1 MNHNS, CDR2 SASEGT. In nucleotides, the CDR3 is TGTGCCAGCAGTGAAGCGCTACCTAGCGGGATCTACGAGCAGTACTTC. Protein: CASSEALPSGIYEQYF.

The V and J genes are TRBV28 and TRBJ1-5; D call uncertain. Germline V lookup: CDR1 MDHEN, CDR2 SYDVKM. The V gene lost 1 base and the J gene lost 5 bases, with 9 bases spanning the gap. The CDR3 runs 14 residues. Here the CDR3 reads CASSLLGSHQPQHF. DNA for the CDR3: TGTGCCAGCAGTTTATTGGGCAGTCATCAGCCCCAGCATTTT. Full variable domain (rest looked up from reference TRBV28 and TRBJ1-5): DVKVTQSSRYLVKRTGEKVFLECVQDMDHENMFWYRQDPGLGLRLIYFSYDVKMKEKGDIPEGYSVSREKKERFSLILESASTNQTSMYLCASSLLGSHQPQHFGDGTRLSIL.

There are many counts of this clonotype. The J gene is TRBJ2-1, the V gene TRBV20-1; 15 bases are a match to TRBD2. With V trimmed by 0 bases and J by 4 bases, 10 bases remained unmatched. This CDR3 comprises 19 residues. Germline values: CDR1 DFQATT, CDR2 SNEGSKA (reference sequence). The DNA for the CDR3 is TGCAGTGCTAGAGATCGAGGACTAGCGGGAGGGCCAAGTTACAATGAGCAGTTCTTC. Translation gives CSARDRGLAGGPSYNEQFF.

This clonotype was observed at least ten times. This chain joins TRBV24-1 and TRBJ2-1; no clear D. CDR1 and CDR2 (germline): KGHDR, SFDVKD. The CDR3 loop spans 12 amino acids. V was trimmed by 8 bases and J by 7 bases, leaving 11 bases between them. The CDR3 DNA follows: TGTGCCACCATTTCTAGGTGGAATGAGCAGTTCTTC. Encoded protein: CATISRWNEQFF.

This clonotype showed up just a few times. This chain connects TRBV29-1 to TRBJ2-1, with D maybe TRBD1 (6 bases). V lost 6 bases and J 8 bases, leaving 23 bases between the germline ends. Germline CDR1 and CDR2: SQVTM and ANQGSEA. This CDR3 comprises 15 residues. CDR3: CSVVLANRAWDEQFF. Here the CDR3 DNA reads TGCAGCGTCGTCCTTGCGAACAGGGCTTGGGATGAGCAGTTCTTC.

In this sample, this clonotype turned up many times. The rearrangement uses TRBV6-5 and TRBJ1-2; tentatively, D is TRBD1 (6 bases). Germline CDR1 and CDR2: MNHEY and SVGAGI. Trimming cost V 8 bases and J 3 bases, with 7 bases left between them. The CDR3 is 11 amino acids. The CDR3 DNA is TGTGCCAGCTGGACAGACTATGGCTACACCTTC. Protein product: CASWTDYGYTF.

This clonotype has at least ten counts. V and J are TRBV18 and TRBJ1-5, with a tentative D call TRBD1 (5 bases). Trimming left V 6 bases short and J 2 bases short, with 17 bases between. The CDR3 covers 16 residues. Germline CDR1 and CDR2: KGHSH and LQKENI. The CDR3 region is CASSRQGVMGNQPQHF. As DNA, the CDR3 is TGTGCCAGCTCGCGGCAGGGAGTGATGGGCAATCAGCCCCAGCATTTT. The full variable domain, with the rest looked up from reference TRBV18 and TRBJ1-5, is NAGVMQNPRHLVRRRGQEARLRCSPMKGHSHVYWYRQLPEEGLKFMVYLQKENIIDESGMPKERFSAEFPKEGPSILRIQQVVRGDSAAYFCASSRQGVMGNQPQHFGDGTRLSIL.

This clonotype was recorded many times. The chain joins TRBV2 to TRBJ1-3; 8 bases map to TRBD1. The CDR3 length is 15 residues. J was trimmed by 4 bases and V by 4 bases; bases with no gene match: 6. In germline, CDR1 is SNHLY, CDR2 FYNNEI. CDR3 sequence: CASSADRAAGNTIYF. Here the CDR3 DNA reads TGTGCCAGCAGTGCGGACAGGGCTGCCGGAAACACCATATATTTT.

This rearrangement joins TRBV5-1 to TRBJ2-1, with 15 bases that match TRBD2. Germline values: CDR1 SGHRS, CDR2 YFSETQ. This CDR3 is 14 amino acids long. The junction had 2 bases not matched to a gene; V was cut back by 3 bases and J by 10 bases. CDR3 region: CASSWTSGGEEQFF. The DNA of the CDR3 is TGCGCCAGCAGCTGGACTAGCGGGGGGGAGGAGCAGTTCTTC.

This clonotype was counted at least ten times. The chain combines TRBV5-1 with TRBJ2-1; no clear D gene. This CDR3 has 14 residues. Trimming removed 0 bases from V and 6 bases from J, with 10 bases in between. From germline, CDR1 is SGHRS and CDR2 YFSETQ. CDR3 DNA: TGCGCCAGCAGCTTGGCCGTGGAACCCAATGAGCAGTTCTTC. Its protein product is CASSLAVEPNEQFF.

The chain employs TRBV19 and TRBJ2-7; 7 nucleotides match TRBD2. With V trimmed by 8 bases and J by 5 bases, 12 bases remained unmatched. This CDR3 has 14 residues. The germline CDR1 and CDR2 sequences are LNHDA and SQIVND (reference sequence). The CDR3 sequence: CASGKLASVDEQYF. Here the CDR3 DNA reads TGTGCCAGTGGCAAACTAGCGTCTGTGGACGAGCAGTACTTC.

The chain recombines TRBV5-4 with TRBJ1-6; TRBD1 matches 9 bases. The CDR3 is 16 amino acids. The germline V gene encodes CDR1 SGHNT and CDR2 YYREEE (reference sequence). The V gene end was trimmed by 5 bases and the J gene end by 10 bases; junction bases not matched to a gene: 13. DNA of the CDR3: TGTGCCAGCAGGAATACTCCGAAACAGGGGGCGTCACCCCTCCACTTT. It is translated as CASRNTPKQGASPLHF. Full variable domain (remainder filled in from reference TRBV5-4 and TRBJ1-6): ETGVTQSPTHLIKTRGQQVTLRCSSQSGHNTVSWYQQALGQGPQFIFQYYREEENGRGNFPPRFSGLQFPNYSSELNVNALELDDSALYLCASRNTPKQGASPLHFGNGTRLTVT.

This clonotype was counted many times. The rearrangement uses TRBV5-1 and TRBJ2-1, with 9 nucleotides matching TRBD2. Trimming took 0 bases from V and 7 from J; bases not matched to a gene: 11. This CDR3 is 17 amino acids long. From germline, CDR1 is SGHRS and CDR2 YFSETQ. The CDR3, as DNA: TGCGCCAGCAGCTTGGCAGGCGCGGGAGGGCCTGTAAATGAGCAGTTCTTC. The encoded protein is CASSLAGAGGPVNEQFF.

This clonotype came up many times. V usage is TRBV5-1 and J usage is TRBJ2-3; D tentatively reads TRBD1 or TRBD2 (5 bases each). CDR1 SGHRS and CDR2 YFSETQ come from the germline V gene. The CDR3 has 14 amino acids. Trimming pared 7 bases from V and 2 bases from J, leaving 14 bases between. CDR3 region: CASRGTDYTDTQYF. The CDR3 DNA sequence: TGCGCCAGCCGAGGGACGGATTACACAGATACGCAGTATTTT. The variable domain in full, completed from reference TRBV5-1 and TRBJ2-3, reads KAGVTQTPRYLIKTRGQQVTLSCSPISGHRSVSWYQQTPGQGLQFLFEYFSETQRNKGNFPGRFSGRQFSNSRSEMNVSTLELGDSALYLCASRGTDYTDTQYFGPGTRLTVL.

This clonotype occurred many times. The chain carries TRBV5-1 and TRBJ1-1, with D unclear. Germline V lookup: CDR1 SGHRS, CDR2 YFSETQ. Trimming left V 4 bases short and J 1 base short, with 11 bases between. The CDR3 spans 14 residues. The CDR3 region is CASSLKTGNTEAFF. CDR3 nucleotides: TGCGCCAGCAGCCTGAAGACGGGGAACACTGAAGCTTTCTTT.

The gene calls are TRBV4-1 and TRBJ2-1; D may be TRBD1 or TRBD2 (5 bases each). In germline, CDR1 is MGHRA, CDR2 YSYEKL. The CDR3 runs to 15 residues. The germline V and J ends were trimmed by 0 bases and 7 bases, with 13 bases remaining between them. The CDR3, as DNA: TGCGCCAGCAGCCAAGATCCAGGGAGAAGGAATGAGCAGTTCTTC. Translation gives CASSQDPGRRNEQFF.

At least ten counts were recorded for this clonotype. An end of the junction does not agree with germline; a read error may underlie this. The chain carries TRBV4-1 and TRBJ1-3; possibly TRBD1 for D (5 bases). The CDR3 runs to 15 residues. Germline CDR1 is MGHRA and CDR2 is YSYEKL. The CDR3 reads CASRHAGHSGNTIYF. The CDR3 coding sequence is TGCGCCAGCCGCCATGCAGGACACTCTGGAAACACCATATATTTT.

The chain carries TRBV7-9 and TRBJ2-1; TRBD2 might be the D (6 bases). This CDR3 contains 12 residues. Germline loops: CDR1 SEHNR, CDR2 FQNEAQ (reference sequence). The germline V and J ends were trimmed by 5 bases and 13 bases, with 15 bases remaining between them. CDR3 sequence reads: CASSQGTLEQFF. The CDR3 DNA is TGTGCCAGCAGCCAAGGGACTCTGGAACAGTTCTTC.

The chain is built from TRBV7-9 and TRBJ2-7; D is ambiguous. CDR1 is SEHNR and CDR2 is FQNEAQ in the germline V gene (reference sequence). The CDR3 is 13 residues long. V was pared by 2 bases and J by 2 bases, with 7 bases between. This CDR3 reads CASSLLTTYEQYF. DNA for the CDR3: TGTGCCAGCAGCTTACTGACCACCTACGAGCAGTACTTC.

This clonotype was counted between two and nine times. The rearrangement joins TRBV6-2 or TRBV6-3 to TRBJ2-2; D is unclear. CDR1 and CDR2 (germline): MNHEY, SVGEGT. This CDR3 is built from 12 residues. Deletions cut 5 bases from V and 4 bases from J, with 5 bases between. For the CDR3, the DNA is TGTGCCAGCAGTATAGTCACCGGGGAGCTGTTTTTT. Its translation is CASSIVTGELFF.

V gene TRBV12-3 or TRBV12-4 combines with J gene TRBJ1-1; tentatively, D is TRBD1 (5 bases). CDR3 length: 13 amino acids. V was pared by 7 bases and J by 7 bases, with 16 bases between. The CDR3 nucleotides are TGTGCCAGCACCACTGCAGGGAGGGGTGAAGCTTTCTTT. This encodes CASTTAGRGEAFF.

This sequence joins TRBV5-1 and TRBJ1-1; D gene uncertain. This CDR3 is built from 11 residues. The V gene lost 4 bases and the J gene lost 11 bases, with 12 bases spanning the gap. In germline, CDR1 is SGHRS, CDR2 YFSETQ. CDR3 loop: CASSQGGPAFF. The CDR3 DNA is TGCGCCAGCAGCCAAGGCGGTCCGGCTTTCTTT.

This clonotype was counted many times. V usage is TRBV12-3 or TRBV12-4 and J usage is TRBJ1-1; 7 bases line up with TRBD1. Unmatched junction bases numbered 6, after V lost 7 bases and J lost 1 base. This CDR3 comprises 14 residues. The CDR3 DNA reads TGTGCCAGCACCCTCGGGACAGCGAACACTGAAGCTTTCTTT. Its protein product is CASTLGTANTEAFF.

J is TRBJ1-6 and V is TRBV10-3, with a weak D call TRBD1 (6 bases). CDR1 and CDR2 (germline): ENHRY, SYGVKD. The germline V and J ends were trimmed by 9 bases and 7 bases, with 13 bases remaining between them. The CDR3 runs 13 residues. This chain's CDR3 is CAISQGRNSPLHF. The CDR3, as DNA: TGTGCCATAAGTCAGGGGCGCAATTCACCCCTCCACTTT.

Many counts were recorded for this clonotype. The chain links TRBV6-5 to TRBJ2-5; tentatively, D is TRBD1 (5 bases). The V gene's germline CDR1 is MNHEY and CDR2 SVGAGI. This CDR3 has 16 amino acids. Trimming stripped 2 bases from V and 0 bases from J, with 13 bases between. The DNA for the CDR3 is TGTGCCAGCAGTTACCCAGCCCAGGGTTACCAAGAGACCCAGTACTTC. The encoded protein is CASSYPAQGYQETQYF.

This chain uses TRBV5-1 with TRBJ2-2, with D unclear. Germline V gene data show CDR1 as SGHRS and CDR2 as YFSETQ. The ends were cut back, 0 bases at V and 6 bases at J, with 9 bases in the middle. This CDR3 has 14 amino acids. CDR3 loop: CASSLGRAAGELFF. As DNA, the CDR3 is TGCGCCAGCAGCTTGGGACGGGCCGCCGGGGAGCTGTTTTTT.

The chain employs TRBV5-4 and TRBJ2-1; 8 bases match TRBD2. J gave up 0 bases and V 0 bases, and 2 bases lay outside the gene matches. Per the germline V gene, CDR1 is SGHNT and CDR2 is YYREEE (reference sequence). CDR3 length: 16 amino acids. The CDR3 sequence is CASSLGSGSSYNEQFF. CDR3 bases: TGTGCCAGCAGCTTGGGGAGCGGGAGCTCCTACAATGAGCAGTTCTTC.